This TCR beta chain emerged from a study of graft-versus-host responses after intestinal transplantation. Study details: Once they had received anti-thymocyte globulin induction, all recipients took tacrolimus and steroids for approximately three years. Study observations and caveats: Declines in HvG clones occurring early post-transplant were associated with peak circulating GvH clone levels. Recipient-marrow GvH clones were detected, some having first appeared in ileum or blood.

This CDR3 comprises 18 residues. Germline CDR1 reads LNHDA; CDR2 reads SQIVND (reference sequence). V shed 3 bases and J shed 3 bases, with 20 bases lying between them. Assay used: immunoSEQ multiplex PCR; TCRdb lists only in-frame clones, some missing. The sample includes fewer than 25,000 clones, roughly 79% of them seen just once. Intraepithelial lymphocytes and lamina propria lymphocytes were released through processing of graft tissue. With respect to this clone: The antigen remains undetermined.

This receptor was obtained from a human patient who received an intestinal transplant, so some T cells may come from the graft donor. The gene calls are TRBV19 and TRBJ2-2, with D perhaps TRBD1 (6 bases). Sequenced here: ileum tissue, sampled 12 days after intestinal transplant. DNA for the CDR3: TGTGCCAGTAGTATTGGAAAGGGGTTTTGGGGGCACACCGGGGAGCTGTTTTTT. Translated, it gives CASSIGKGFWGHTGELFF.